The clone carrying this T cell receptor (beta chain) was counted ten times or more. The source of the sample is a study of T cells in Graves' hyperthyroidism and ophthalmopathy. The CDR3 has 14 amino acids. Unmatched junction bases numbered 3, after V lost 0 bases and J lost 8 bases. RNA transcripts were the template for amplifying TCR beta CDR3 regions. HTBI primers were employed in a first-round RT-PCR of the TCR CDR3. TCRdb fed the multiplex PCR reads into MiXCR, producing one record per CDR3 protein. This table has 400,000 to 500,000 distinct CDR3 sequences, roughly an eighth appearing once. The sequence came from a woman between 18 and 30 years old with Graves' hyperthyroidism. Sequencing was carried out using blood. The chain is built from TRBV12-3 or TRBV12-4 and TRBJ2-1; TRBD1 aligns across 8 bases. The chain's CDR3 is CASSLADRVYEQFF. The CDR3 nucleotides read TGTGCCAGCAGTTTAGCGGACAGGGTCTATGAGCAGTTCTTC.